This record concerns one TCR beta chain sequence. This clonotype was seen ten or more times. Its recognized antigen is unknown. Nothing much larger sits one base from this clone, and base qualities are not available. The sample's treatment or condition, from its label and the paper: allogeneic hematopoietic cell transplantation with graft depleted of TCRalphabeta T cells and CD19 B cells. TCRalphabeta/CD19-depleted allogeneic hematopoietic cell grafts were given to the transplant recipients, all of whom were children. The entry originates in a study of T-cell reconstitution after alpha-beta-depleted transplantation in children (dated by TCRdb to between 2015 and 2016). Concerning the study at large: The study quantitatively tracked T-cell immune reconstitution after TCRalphabeta/CD19-depleted allogeneic hematopoietic cell transplantation in children using TCR repertoire profiling.

Libraries were built with PCR. TCRdb lists the instrument as Illumina HiSeq 2500. Molecular barcoding was employed in the preparation of TCR libraries, with unique molecular identifiers being used to normalize TCRbeta repertoire quantification. TCRdb ran its own pipeline on the public reads, namely fastp trimming at Q25 and MiXCR clone calling, and kept in-frame beta chains. Each entry merges the rows of one CDR3 protein and shows their most common DNA and genes. The sample table lists about 440,000 distinct CDR3 sequences, 43% of them with a count of one. Jointly, the top ten make up roughly 27% of the sample. What the work shows at the level of the full study, not this receptor alone: Over the following months the frequencies of hyperexpanded clones went down, and after one year T-cell counts and TCRbeta diversity were mostly credited to newly produced T cells. About two months after transplant, the apparently early recovery of alphabetaT-cell counts reportedly depended on just several hundred clones that had expanded rapidly and came from non-depleted graft cells. In some patients, the high TCRbeta diversity seen at day 60 was put down to recipient T cells and intrathymic progenitors that had survived conditioning.

The CDR3 spans 15 residues, from the cysteine through the phenylalanine. Only the CDR3 portion is preserved as DNA: 45 bases, with reading frame beginning at the first base. Trimmed from V: 0 bases; trimmed from J: 7 bases; junction bases lacking a gene match: 8. CDR1 and CDR2 are drawn from the germline V gene: SQVTM, ANQGSEA. This receptor was identified in a girl aged 2-9 years with aplastic anemia, due to receive a stem cell transplant. Here the sequenced sample was PBMCs, taken before TCRalphabeta/CD19-depleted stem cell transplant. The chain joins TRBV29-1 to TRBJ1-4, with 7 bases aligning to TRBD1. The nucleotide sequence reads TGCAGCGTTGAAGATCGTAACAGGGGAGGTGAAAAACTGTTTTTT. Its protein is CSVEDRNRGGEKLFF.